These T cell receptor beta chains were read from a single sample in a study of radiation and T cells in renal cell carcinoma. Some clones are missing from TCRdb's copy, which holds only in-frame ones; the method was immunoSEQ multiplex PCR. This table has some 150,000 clones, around 90% appearing once. Sample: blood, taken from a patient whose treatment included radiotherapy and nephrectomy. The receptors come from a woman aged 45 to 65 with renal cell carcinoma. CDR3s include the opening cysteine and the closing phenylalanine or tryptophan. D genes are given only for firm matches.

j_call d_call v_call cdr3_aa cdr3_nt
TRBJ1-2 NA TRBV30 CAWRLDSVYGYTF TGTGCCTGGAGACTAGACAGCGTCTATGGCTACACCTTC
TRBJ2-1 NA TRBV5-1 CASSLAGTPSYNEQFF TGCGCCAGCAGCTTGGCGGGGACCCCTTCCTACAATGAGCAGTTCTTC
TRBJ2-5 NA TRBV5-1 CASSFSGPETQYF TGCGCCAGCAGCTTTTCCGGTCCAGAGACCCAGTACTTC
TRBJ2-7 TRBD1 TRBV19 CASSITGVPDEQYF TGTGCCAGTAGTATCACAGGGGTCCCCGACGAGCAGTACTTC
TRBJ2-3 TRBD1 TRBV19 CASRDRSSTDTQYF TGTGCCAGTAGGGACAGGAGTAGCACAGATACGCAGTATTTT
TRBJ1-5 NA TRBV6-1 CASSGGSHGGVGSNQPQHF TGTGCCAGCAGTGGAGGTTCCCACGGGGGGGTTGGTAGCAATCAGCCCCAGCATTTT
TRBJ1-2 TRBD1 TRBV7-2 CASSLANRGHGYTF TGTGCCAGCAGCTTAGCGAACAGGGGACATGGCTACACCTTC
TRBJ2-5 TRBD2 TRBV15 CATTSGLAGGQETQYF TGTGCCACCACCTCGGGACTAGCGGGGGGCCAAGAGACCCAGTACTTC
TRBJ2-2 NA TRBV9 CASSVDSLTGELFF TGTGCCAGCAGCGTAGACTCTTTGACCGGGGAGCTGTTTTTT
TRBJ1-4 NA TRBV10-3 CAISDSHRPLQGGNEKLFF TGTGCCATCAGTGATTCCCACCGTCCCTTACAGGGCGGCAATGAAAAACTGTTTTTT